This TCR beta chain was profiled in a study of blood T cell repertoires in COVID-19. Study-level background: Acute and convalescent COVID-19 samples came from the United States, Italy and Spain. In each case, the material was cDNA or gDNA derived from T cells, B-cell-depleted T cells, or PBMCs.

Per the authors' pipeline: Amplification with reference gene primers provided the estimates of nucleated cell counts. Profiling relied on immunoSEQ multiplex PCR, and the TCRdb table lists in-frame clones only, not all of them. For V, J and clone size, that table is used; D and trimming come from the DNA. The sample lists some 150,000 clones; around 89% were seen once. The germline CDR1 and CDR2 sequences are KGHDR and SFDVKD. There are 13 residues in the CDR3. The junction had 0 bases not matched to a gene; V was cut back by 7 bases and J by 4 bases. The specimen was peripheral blood. The V and J genes are TRBV24-1 and TRBJ2-5; 12 nucleotides match TRBD2. The clonotype originates from a man aged 55 to 69 with active or convalescent COVID-19. For the CDR3, the DNA is TGTGCCACCAGGGGACTAGCGGGAGAGACCCAGTACTTC. Protein sequence: CATRGLAGETQYF.